This record covers a single T cell receptor (beta chain). This CDR3 has 14 residues. Trimming left V 1 base short and J 0 bases short, with 6 bases between. Germline values: CDR1 SNHLY, CDR2 FYNNEI. The record originates from a study of T cell responses to AZD1222 COVID-19 vaccine. The repertoire was sequenced with immunoSEQ multiplex PCR; TCRdb's copy has only in-frame clones and lacks some. This sample yields some 150,000 clones, of which 90% to 95% are seen a single time; roughly 2.8% belongs to the top ten. This specimen was peripheral blood, taken on day 0 of MenACWY control vaccination. This TCR was recovered from an adult in good health. The chain joins TRBV2 to TRBJ1-2; D is unresolved. This chain's CDR3 is CASSEERTNYGYTF. The CDR3 DNA reads TGTGCCAGCAGTGAAGAAAGGACTAACTATGGCTACACCTTC.